A selection of T cell receptor beta chains follows, all from one sample in a study of PD-1 blockade in mismatch repair-deficient tumors. Which antigens these TCRs recognize remains unknown. The table came from immunoSEQ multiplex PCR; TCRdb's copy has only in-frame clones and leaves some out. The table records over 14,000 clones, under 90% of them present only once. Sequencing used cells cultured in vitro, obtained from a patient treated with pembrolizumab. Source of these receptors: an adult with mismatch repair-deficient cancer. Both conserved end residues are part of each CDR3. The D gene is left open where the match is weak. A row's size may be missing; if present it is once, few, many or a size class.

CDR3 length: 15; clone size: .; V gene: TRBV14; D gene: TRBD2; J gene: TRBJ2-7; CDR3 protein: CASSPGTSGTNEQYF; CDR3 DNA: TGTGCCAGCAGCCCCGGGACTAGCGGGACGAACGAGCAGTACTTC
CDR3 length: 16; clone size: few; V gene: TRBV5-4; D gene: .; J gene: TRBJ1-1; CDR3 protein: CASSFGIEGPNTEAFF; CDR3 DNA: TGTGCCAGCAGCTTTGGTATTGAGGGCCCGAACACTGAAGCTTTCTTT
CDR3 length: 11; clone size: .; V gene: TRBV5-4; D gene: .; J gene: TRBJ1-1; CDR3 protein: CASSRGPEAFF; CDR3 DNA: TGTGCCAGCAGCAGGGGCCCTGAAGCTTTCTTT
CDR3 length: 17; clone size: .; V gene: TRBV19; D gene: TRBD2; J gene: TRBJ2-5; CDR3 protein: CASSPWTSGRGQETQYF; CDR3 DNA: TGTGCCAGTAGTCCCTGGACTAGCGGGAGGGGTCAAGAGACCCAGTACTTC
CDR3 length: 18; clone size: .; V gene: TRBV10-1; D gene: TRBD2; J gene: TRBJ2-3; CDR3 protein: CASSEGLAALASTDTQYF; CDR3 DNA: TGCGCCAGCAGCGAGGGACTAGCGGCCCTTGCTAGCACAGATACGCAGTATTTT
CDR3 length: 15; clone size: .; V gene: TRBV6-1; D gene: TRBD1; J gene: TRBJ2-2; CDR3 protein: CAILQWAGGTGELFF; CDR3 DNA: TGTGCCATCCTACAATGGGCAGGGGGAACCGGGGAGCTGTTTTTT
CDR3 length: 13; clone size: .; V gene: TRBV5-1; D gene: .; J gene: TRBJ1-1; CDR3 protein: CASSLATNTEAFF; CDR3 DNA: TGCGCCAGCAGCTTGGCGACGAACACTGAAGCTTTCTTT
CDR3 length: 16; clone size: .; V gene: TRBV5-1; D gene: .; J gene: TRBJ2-6; CDR3 protein: CASSSAYSSGANVLTF; CDR3 DNA: TGCGCCAGCAGTTCGGCGTACAGCTCTGGGGCCAACGTCCTGACTTTC
CDR3 length: 14; clone size: .; V gene: TRBV4-1; D gene: .; J gene: TRBJ2-3; CDR3 protein: CASSQVGLTDTQYF; CDR3 DNA: TGCGCCAGCAGCCAAGTGGGACTCACAGATACGCAGTATTTT
CDR3 length: 14; clone size: few; V gene: TRBV10-2; D gene: .; J gene: TRBJ1-5; CDR3 protein: CASRNGQSNQPQHF; CDR3 DNA: TGCGCCAGCAGGAACGGACAGAGCAATCAGCCCCAGCATTTT
CDR3 length: 13; clone size: .; V gene: TRBV28; D gene: .; J gene: TRBJ1-2; CDR3 protein: CASSLGRGEGYTF; CDR3 DNA: TGTGCCAGCAGTTTGGGCCGGGGCGAGGGCTACACCTTC
CDR3 length: 15; clone size: few; V gene: TRBV2; D gene: .; J gene: TRBJ2-7; CDR3 protein: CASSDPTESSYEQYF; CDR3 DNA: TGTGCCAGCAGTGACCCGACAGAGAGCTCCTACGAGCAGTACTTC
CDR3 length: 13; clone size: .; V gene: TRBV6-5; D gene: TRBD2; J gene: TRBJ2-1; CDR3 protein: CASRAGDRSEQFF; CDR3 DNA: TGTGCCAGCAGAGCGGGAGATAGGAGTGAGCAGTTCTTC
CDR3 length: 15; clone size: .; V gene: TRBV30; D gene: .; J gene: TRBJ1-5; CDR3 protein: CAWSVSPNSNQPQHF; CDR3 DNA: TGTGCCTGGAGTGTATCACCCAATAGCAATCAGCCCCAGCATTTT
CDR3 length: 14; clone size: .; V gene: TRBV6-1; D gene: TRBD1; J gene: TRBJ1-4; CDR3 protein: CASSERQGAGKLFF; CDR3 DNA: TGTGCCAGCAGTGAACGACAGGGGGCAGGAAAACTGTTTTTT
CDR3 length: 15; clone size: .; V gene: TRBV9; D gene: .; J gene: TRBJ2-3; CDR3 protein: CASSVQGGSSDTQYF; CDR3 DNA: TGTGCCAGCAGCGTCCAGGGGGGGAGTTCAGATACGCAGTATTTT
CDR3 length: 16; clone size: .; V gene: TRBV7-2; D gene: .; J gene: TRBJ2-2; CDR3 protein: CASAGGGSANTGELFF; CDR3 DNA: TGTGCCAGCGCCGGGGGCGGGAGCGCAAACACCGGGGAGCTGTTTTTT
CDR3 length: 14; clone size: few; V gene: TRBV19; D gene: TRBD2; J gene: TRBJ2-5; CDR3 protein: CASRALAGVETQYF; CDR3 DNA: TGTGCCAGTAGGGCACTAGCGGGAGTAGAGACCCAGTACTTC
CDR3 length: 15; clone size: .; V gene: TRBV7-9; D gene: .; J gene: TRBJ2-1; CDR3 protein: CASSLPGTPYNEQFF; CDR3 DNA: TGTGCCAGCAGCTTACCCGGGACCCCCTACAATGAGCAGTTCTTC
CDR3 length: 13; clone size: .; V gene: TRBV10-3; D gene: TRBD1; J gene: TRBJ2-1; CDR3 protein: CAAGQGGYNEQFF; CDR3 DNA: TGTGCCGCAGGACAGGGGGGGTACAATGAGCAGTTCTTC
CDR3 length: 13; clone size: .; V gene: TRBV9; D gene: .; J gene: TRBJ2-3; CDR3 protein: CASSVGNTDTQYF; CDR3 DNA: TGTGCCAGCAGCGTAGGGAACACAGATACGCAGTATTTT
CDR3 length: 14; clone size: .; V gene: TRBV6-5; D gene: .; J gene: TRBJ2-3; CDR3 protein: CASSYNRVTDTQYF; CDR3 DNA: TGTGCCAGCAGTTACAACCGGGTCACAGATACGCAGTATTTT
CDR3 length: 19; clone size: .; V gene: TRBV27; D gene: TRBD1; J gene: TRBJ1-1; CDR3 protein: CASSLFPGTGSLMNTEAFF; CDR3 DNA: TGTGCCAGCAGTTTATTTCCTGGGACAGGGTCACTTATGAACACTGAAGCTTTCTTT
CDR3 length: 15; clone size: .; V gene: TRBV7-2; D gene: .; J gene: TRBJ1-6; CDR3 protein: CASSLEGGLGSPLHF; CDR3 DNA: TGTGCCAGCAGCTTAGAGGGTGGTCTCGGATCACCCCTCCACTTT
CDR3 length: 17; clone size: .; V gene: TRBV28; D gene: .; J gene: TRBJ1-5; CDR3 protein: CASSPPGNGSSNQPQHF; CDR3 DNA: TGTGCCAGCAGTCCACCAGGGAATGGTTCTAGCAATCAGCCCCAGCATTTT
CDR3 length: 15; clone size: few; V gene: TRBV27; D gene: .; J gene: TRBJ1-6; CDR3 protein: CASSLYSTANSPLHF; CDR3 DNA: TGTGCCAGCAGTTTATATTCCACGGCTAATTCACCCCTCCACTTT
CDR3 length: 14; clone size: .; V gene: TRBV28; D gene: .; J gene: TRBJ2-4; CDR3 protein: CASSLQGAKNIQYF; CDR3 DNA: TGTGCCAGCAGTTTACAGGGGGCCAAAAACATTCAGTACTTC
CDR3 length: 15; clone size: once; V gene: TRBV7-3; D gene: TRBD1; J gene: TRBJ2-1; CDR3 protein: CASSLGAGGYNEQFF; CDR3 DNA: TGTGCCAGCAGCTTAGGGGCAGGGGGCTACAATGAGCAGTTCTTC
CDR3 length: 13; clone size: .; V gene: TRBV28; D gene: .; J gene: TRBJ1-3; CDR3 protein: CASSQFPGNTIYF; CDR3 DNA: TGTGCCAGCAGTCAATTTCCTGGAAACACCATATATTTT
CDR3 length: 14; clone size: .; V gene: TRBV9; D gene: TRBD2; J gene: TRBJ2-1; CDR3 protein: CASSVELAGAEQFF; CDR3 DNA: TGTGCCAGCAGCGTAGAACTAGCGGGAGCTGAGCAGTTCTTC
CDR3 length: 15; clone size: .; V gene: TRBV2; D gene: TRBD1; J gene: TRBJ2-7; CDR3 protein: CASSAGGTGRYEQYF; CDR3 DNA: TGTGCCAGCAGTGCAGGGGGGACAGGGCGCTACGAGCAGTACTTC
CDR3 length: 13; clone size: .; V gene: TRBV30; D gene: .; J gene: TRBJ2-7; CDR3 protein: CAWSRGMGPEQYF; CDR3 DNA: TGTGCCTGGAGTCGCGGTATGGGGCCCGAGCAGTACTTC
CDR3 length: 13; clone size: once; V gene: TRBV15; D gene: TRBD1; J gene: TRBJ2-2; CDR3 protein: CATETGNAGELFF; CDR3 DNA: TGTGCCACAGAGACAGGGAACGCCGGGGAGCTGTTTTTT
CDR3 length: 15; clone size: few; V gene: TRBV28; D gene: TRBD1; J gene: TRBJ1-6; CDR3 protein: CASSPLRQGFSPLHF; CDR3 DNA: TGTGCCAGCAGTCCACTACGACAGGGATTTTCACCCCTCCACTTT
CDR3 length: 15; clone size: once; V gene: TRBV6-1; D gene: .; J gene: TRBJ2-7; CDR3 protein: CASRPAPGISYEQYF; CDR3 DNA: TGTGCCAGCAGGCCCGCGCCAGGTATCTCCTACGAGCAGTACTTC
CDR3 length: 14; clone size: once; V gene: TRBV27; D gene: .; J gene: TRBJ2-6; CDR3 protein: CASSFIGGANVLTF; CDR3 DNA: TGTGCCAGCAGTTTTATAGGCGGGGCCAACGTCCTGACTTTC
CDR3 length: 15; clone size: few; V gene: TRBV5-1; D gene: .; J gene: TRBJ2-2; CDR3 protein: CASSPRLANTGELFF; CDR3 DNA: TGCGCCAGCAGCCCTCGACTAGCGAACACCGGGGAGCTGTTTTTT
CDR3 length: 14; clone size: .; V gene: TRBV28; D gene: TRBD1; J gene: TRBJ1-2; CDR3 protein: CASSPTGTGYGYTF; CDR3 DNA: TGTGCCAGCAGTCCCACCGGGACAGGGTATGGCTACACCTTC
CDR3 length: 14; clone size: .; V gene: TRBV2; D gene: TRBD2; J gene: TRBJ2-3; CDR3 protein: CASRGLGQAGTQYF; CDR3 DNA: TGTGCCAGCCGCGGACTAGGCCAGGCGGGTACGCAGTATTTT
CDR3 length: 12; clone size: .; V gene: TRBV7-2; D gene: .; J gene: TRBJ2-3; CDR3 protein: CASSLVGDTQYF; CDR3 DNA: TGTGCCAGCAGCTTAGTGGGGGATACGCAGTATTTT
CDR3 length: 14; clone size: .; V gene: TRBV6-1; D gene: .; J gene: TRBJ1-5; CDR3 protein: CASSEAHRGQPQHF; CDR3 DNA: TGTGCCAGCAGTGAAGCCCATAGAGGGCAGCCCCAGCATTTT
CDR3 length: 13; clone size: .; V gene: TRBV5-1; D gene: TRBD2; J gene: TRBJ2-1; CDR3 protein: CASSFLAGHEQFF; CDR3 DNA: TGCGCCAGCAGCTTCCTAGCGGGCCATGAGCAGTTCTTC
CDR3 length: 14; clone size: .; V gene: TRBV6-5; D gene: .; J gene: TRBJ2-1; CDR3 protein: CASSQYGPSMEQFF; CDR3 DNA: TGTGCCAGCAGCCAGTACGGGCCCTCCATGGAGCAGTTCTTC
CDR3 length: 13; clone size: .; V gene: TRBV7-2; D gene: .; J gene: TRBJ2-2; CDR3 protein: CASTQVRSGELFF; CDR3 DNA: TGTGCCAGCACCCAAGTTAGGTCCGGGGAGCTGTTTTTT
CDR3 length: 13; clone size: .; V gene: TRBV6-5; D gene: .; J gene: TRBJ1-5; CDR3 protein: CASSYGLGRPQHF; CDR3 DNA: TGTGCCAGCAGTTACGGGCTCGGAAGGCCCCAGCATTTT
CDR3 length: 14; clone size: .; V gene: TRBV27; D gene: .; J gene: TRBJ2-2; CDR3 protein: CASSLGASTGELFF; CDR3 DNA: TGTGCCAGCAGTTTAGGGGCGAGCACCGGGGAGCTGTTTTTT
CDR3 length: 15; clone size: .; V gene: TRBV5-6; D gene: .; J gene: TRBJ2-3; CDR3 protein: CASSLVGESTDTQYF; CDR3 DNA: TGTGCCAGCAGCTTAGTTGGAGAGAGCACAGATACGCAGTATTTT